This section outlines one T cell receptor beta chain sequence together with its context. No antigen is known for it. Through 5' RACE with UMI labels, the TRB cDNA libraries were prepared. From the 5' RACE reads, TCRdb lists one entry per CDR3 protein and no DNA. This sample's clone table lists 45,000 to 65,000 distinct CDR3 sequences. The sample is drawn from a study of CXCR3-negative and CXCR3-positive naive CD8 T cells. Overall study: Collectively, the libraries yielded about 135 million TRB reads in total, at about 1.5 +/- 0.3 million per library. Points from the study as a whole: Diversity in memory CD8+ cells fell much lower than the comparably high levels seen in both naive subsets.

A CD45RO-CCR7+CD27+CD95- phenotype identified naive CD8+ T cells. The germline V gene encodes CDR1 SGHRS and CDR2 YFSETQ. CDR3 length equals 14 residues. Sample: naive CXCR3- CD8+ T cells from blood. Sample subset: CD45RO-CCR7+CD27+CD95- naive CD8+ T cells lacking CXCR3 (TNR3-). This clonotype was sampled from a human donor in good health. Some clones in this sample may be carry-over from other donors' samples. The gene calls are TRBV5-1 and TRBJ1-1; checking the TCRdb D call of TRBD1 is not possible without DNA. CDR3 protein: CASSPGQENTEAFF.